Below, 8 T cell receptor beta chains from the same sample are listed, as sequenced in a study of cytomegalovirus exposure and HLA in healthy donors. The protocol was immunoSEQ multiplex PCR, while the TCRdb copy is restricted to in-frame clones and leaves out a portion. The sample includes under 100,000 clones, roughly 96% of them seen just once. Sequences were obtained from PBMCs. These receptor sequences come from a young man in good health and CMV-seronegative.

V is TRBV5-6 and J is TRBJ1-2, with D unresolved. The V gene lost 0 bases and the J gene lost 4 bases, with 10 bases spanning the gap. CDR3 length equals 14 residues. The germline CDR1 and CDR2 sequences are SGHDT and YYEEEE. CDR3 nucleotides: TGTGCCAGCAGCTTGGGGCGCGGCACCTATGGCTACACCTTC. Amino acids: CASSLGRGTYGYTF.

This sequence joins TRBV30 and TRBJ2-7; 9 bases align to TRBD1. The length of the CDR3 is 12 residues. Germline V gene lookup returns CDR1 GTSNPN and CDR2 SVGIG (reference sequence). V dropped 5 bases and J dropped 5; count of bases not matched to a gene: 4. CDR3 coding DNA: TGTGCCTGGCACAGGGGGCACGACGAGCAGTACTTC. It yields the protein CAWHRGHDEQYF.

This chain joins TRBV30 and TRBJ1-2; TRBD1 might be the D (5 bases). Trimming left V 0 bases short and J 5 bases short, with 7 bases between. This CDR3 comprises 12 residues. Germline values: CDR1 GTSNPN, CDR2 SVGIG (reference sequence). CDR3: CAWSVDSYGYTF. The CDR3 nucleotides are TGTGCCTGGAGTGTTGACAGTTATGGCTACACCTTC.

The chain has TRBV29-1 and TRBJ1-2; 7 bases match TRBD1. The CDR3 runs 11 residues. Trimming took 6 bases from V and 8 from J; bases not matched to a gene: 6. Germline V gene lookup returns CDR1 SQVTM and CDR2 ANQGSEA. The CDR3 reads CSVGQDGGYTF. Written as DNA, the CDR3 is TGCAGCGTAGGACAGGATGGGGGCTACACCTTC.

The CDR3 reads CASSLPGQGLSGQYF. DNA for the CDR3: TGTGCCAGCAGTTTACCGGGACAGGGCCTCTCTGGGCAGTATTTT. V and J are TRBV27 and TRBJ2-3; TRBD1 aligns across 9 bases. The length of the CDR3 is 15 residues. V gave up 2 bases and J gave up 11 bases; unmatched junction bases: 11. Per germline, CDR1 MNHEY and CDR2 SMNVEV (reference sequence).

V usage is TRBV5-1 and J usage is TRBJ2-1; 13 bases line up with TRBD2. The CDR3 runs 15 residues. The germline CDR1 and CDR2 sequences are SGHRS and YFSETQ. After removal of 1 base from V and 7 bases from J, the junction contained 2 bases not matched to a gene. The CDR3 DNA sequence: TGCGCCAGCAGCTTGAGGACTAGCGGGAGAAATGAGCAGTTCTTC. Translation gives CASSLRTSGRNEQFF. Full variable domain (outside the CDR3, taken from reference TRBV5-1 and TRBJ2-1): KAGVTQTPRYLIKTRGQQVTLSCSPISGHRSVSWYQQTPGQGLQFLFEYFSETQRNKGNFPGRFSGRQFSNSRSEMNVSTLELGDSALYLCASSLRTSGRNEQFFGPGTRLTVL.

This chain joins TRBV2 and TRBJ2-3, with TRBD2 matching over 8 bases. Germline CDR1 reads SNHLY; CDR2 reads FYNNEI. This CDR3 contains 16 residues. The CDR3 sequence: CVARSGSRRGGDTQYF. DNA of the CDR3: TGTGTTGCTCGAAGCGGGAGCCGGAGGGGTGGAGATACGCAGTATTTT.

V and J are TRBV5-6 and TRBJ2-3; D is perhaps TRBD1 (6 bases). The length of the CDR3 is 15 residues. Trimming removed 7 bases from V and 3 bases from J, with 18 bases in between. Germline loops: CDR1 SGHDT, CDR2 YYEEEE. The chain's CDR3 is CASLGGTYSTDTQYF. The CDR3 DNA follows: TGTGCCAGCCTAGGGGGAACTTACAGTACAGATACGCAGTATTTT.